This TCR beta chain originates from a study of T cells expressing NK-cell markers. In generating TCR beta cDNA, 5'RACE template switching with UMIs was used. TCRdb reprocessed the 5' RACE reads, with one entry per CDR3 protein and no DNA. Recorded for this sample: 400,000 to 550,000 distinct CDR3 sequences. The germline V gene has CDR1 SGHTA and CDR2 FQGNSA. The CDR3 has 16 residues. The sequencing input was blood T cells: a sorted CD56 or NKG2C T cell subset, CD4+ or CD8+ T cells, or bulk PBMC T cells (not recorded which). The origin of this receptor is a woman between 18 and 70 years old in good health. The rearrangement links TRBV7-2 to TRBJ1-2; TCRdb lists TRBD1, though no DNA is available to test this call. CDR3 region: CASIRDVGFSNYGYTF.